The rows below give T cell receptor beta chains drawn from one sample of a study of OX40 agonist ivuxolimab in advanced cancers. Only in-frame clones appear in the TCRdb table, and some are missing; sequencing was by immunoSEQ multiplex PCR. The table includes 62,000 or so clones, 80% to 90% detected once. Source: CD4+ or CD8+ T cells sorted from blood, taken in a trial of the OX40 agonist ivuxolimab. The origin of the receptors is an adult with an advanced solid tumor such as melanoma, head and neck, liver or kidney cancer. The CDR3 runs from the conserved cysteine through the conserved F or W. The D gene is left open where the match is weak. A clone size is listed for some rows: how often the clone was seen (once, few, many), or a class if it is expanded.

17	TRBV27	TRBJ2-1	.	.	CASSLFPPAGNYNEQFF	TGTGCCAGCAGTTTATTCCCCCCCGCGGGGAACTACAATGAGCAGTTCTTC
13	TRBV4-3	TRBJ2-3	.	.	CASSQDLRTTQYF	TGCGCCAGCAGCCAAGATCTCCGAACTACGCAGTATTTT
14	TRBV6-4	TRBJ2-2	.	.	CASSVQGESGELFF	TGTGCCAGCAGTGTGCAGGGTGAATCCGGGGAGCTGTTTTTT
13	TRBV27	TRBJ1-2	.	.	CASSPTYTYGYTF	TGTGCCAGCAGCCCAACTTACACCTATGGCTACACCTTC
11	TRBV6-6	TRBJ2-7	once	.	CASRSAYEQYF	TGTGCCAGCAGATCAGCTTACGAGCAGTACTTC
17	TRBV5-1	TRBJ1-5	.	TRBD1	CASSPRGGPYSNQPQHF	TGCGCCAGCAGCCCGAGAGGGGGCCCATATAGCAATCAGCCCCAGCATTTT
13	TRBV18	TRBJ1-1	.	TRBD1	CASSHDRGNEAFF	TGTGCCAGCTCACACGACAGGGGTAATGAAGCTTTCTTT
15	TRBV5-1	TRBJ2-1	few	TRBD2	CASRTSGTSYNEQFF	TGCGCCAGCAGGACTAGCGGGACCTCCTACAATGAGCAGTTCTTC
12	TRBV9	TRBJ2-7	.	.	CASSVGGEVQYF	TGTGCCAGCAGCGTAGGAGGGGAAGTGCAGTACTTC
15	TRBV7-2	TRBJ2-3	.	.	CASSWPGQSTDTQYF	TGTGCCAGCAGCTGGCCGGGACAAAGCACAGATACGCAGTATTTT
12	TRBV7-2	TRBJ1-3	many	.	CASAPAGNTIYF	TGTGCCAGCGCCCCAGCTGGAAACACCATATATTTT
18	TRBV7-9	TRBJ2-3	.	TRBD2	CASSSLGRGTSSTDTQYF	TGTGCCAGCAGCTCGCTTGGGCGGGGGACCTCTAGCACAGATACGCAGTATTTT
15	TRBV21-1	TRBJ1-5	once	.	CASRQGSNSNQPQHF	TGTGCCAGCAGACAGGGATCCAATAGCAATCAGCCCCAGCATTTT
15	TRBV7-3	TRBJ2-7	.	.	CASSLWLGPSYEQYF	TGTGCCAGCAGCTTATGGCTCGGTCCCTCCTACGAGCAGTACTTC
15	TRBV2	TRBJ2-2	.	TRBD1	CASSQQGGNTGELFF	TGTGCCAGCAGTCAACAGGGGGGGAACACCGGGGAGCTGTTTTTT
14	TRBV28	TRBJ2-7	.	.	CASSLWDRLYEQYF	TGTGCCAGCAGTTTATGGGACAGATTATACGAGCAGTACTTC
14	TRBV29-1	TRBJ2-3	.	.	CSVTTYIPTDTQYF	TGCAGCGTTACGACATACATCCCGACAGATACGCAGTATTTT
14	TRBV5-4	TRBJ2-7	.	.	CASSLGGDSYEQYF	TGTGCCAGCAGCTTGGGAGGGGACTCCTACGAGCAGTACTTC
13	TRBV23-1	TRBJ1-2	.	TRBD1	CASRMTGVYGYTF	TGCGCCAGCAGGATGACAGGGGTCTATGGCTACACCTTC
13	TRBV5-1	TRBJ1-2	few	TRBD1	CASSVDRAYGYTF	TGCGCCAGCAGCGTGGACAGGGCGTATGGCTACACCTTC
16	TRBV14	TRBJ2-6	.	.	CASSPGLTSGANVLTF	TGTGCCAGCAGCCCGGGACTGACCTCTGGGGCCAACGTCCTGACTTTC
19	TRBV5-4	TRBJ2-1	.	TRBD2	CASSLARSSGGRSYNEQFF	TGTGCCAGCAGCTTGGCCCGGTCTAGCGGGGGCCGCTCCTACAATGAGCAGTTCTTC
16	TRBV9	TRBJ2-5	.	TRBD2	CASSVDLAGGPETQYF	TGTGCCAGCAGCGTAGATCTAGCGGGGGGCCCAGAGACCCAGTACTTC
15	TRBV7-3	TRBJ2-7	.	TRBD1	CASSLTGQGSDEQYF	TGTGCCAGCAGCTTAACGGGACAGGGTAGCGACGAGCAGTACTTC
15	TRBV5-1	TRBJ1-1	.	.	CASSGLQGTGTEAFF	TGCGCCAGCAGCGGATTACAGGGCACAGGCACTGAAGCTTTCTTT
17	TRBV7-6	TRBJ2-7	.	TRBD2	CASSLGHSGANSYEQYF	TGTGCCAGCAGCTTAGGACACAGCGGGGCCAACTCCTACGAGCAGTACTTC
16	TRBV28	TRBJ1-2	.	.	CASSSNGVGAYYGYTF	TGTGCCAGCAGTTCCAATGGTGTGGGGGCATACTATGGCTACACCTTC
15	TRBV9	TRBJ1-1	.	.	CASSSRGGLNTEAFF	TGTGCCAGCAGCAGCCGAGGGGGGCTGAACACTGAAGCTTTCTTT
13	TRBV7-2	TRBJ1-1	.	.	CASSSTRDTEAFF	TGTGCCAGCAGCTCCACCAGAGACACTGAAGCTTTCTTT
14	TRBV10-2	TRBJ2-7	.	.	CASSEAGTVNEQYF	TGCGCCAGCAGCGAGGCCGGGACCGTGAACGAGCAGTACTTC
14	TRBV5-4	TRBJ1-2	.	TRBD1	CASSFTGGRYGYTF	TGTGCCAGCAGCTTTACAGGGGGCCGCTATGGCTACACCTTC
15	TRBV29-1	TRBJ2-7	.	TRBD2	CSVEALPGGPYEQYF	TGCAGCGTTGAAGCGCTTCCGGGGGGACCCTACGAGCAGTACTTC
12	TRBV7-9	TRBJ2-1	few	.	CASSTQGFEQFF	TGTGCCAGCAGCACACAGGGTTTTGAGCAGTTCTTC
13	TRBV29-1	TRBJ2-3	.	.	CSVEAGVADTQYF	TGCAGCGTTGAAGCAGGGGTTGCAGATACGCAGTATTTT
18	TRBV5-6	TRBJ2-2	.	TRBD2	CASSLGLAGEGPTGELFF	TGTGCCAGCAGCTTGGGACTAGCGGGAGAAGGTCCCACCGGGGAGCTGTTTTTT
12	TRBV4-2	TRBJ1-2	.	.	CASSQEGDFYTF	TGTGCCAGCAGCCAAGAGGGGGATTTCTACACCTTC